What follows are 28 T cell receptor beta chains derived from one specimen sequenced in a study of beta chain features in type 1 diabetes. The authors reverse transcribed all of the isolated RNA, so sequencing captured expressed TCRB transcripts. Sequenced by immunoSEQ multiplex PCR; TCRdb stores in-frame clones only, minus some. The sample records 250,000 to 350,000 clones, around 15% being singletons. The sequenced sample was central memory CD4+ T cells from blood. Every receptor here comes from a man in his thirties or forties in good health.

Details on this clone: Other DNA sequences from this sample encode an identical CDR3 as well. CDR3 in amino acids: CAISGTGSYEQYF. The CDR3 DNA sequence: TGTGCCATCAGTGGGACAGGGAGCTACGAGCAGTACTTC. The rearrangement uses TRBV10-3 and TRBJ2-7, with 8 bases fitting TRBD1. This CDR3 spans 13 amino acids. J lost 3 bases, V lost 4 bases, and 2 bases had no gene match. Germline V gene sequence: CDR1 ENHRY, CDR2 SYGVKD.

This clone was seen only a few times. The V gene is TRBV18, the J gene TRBJ2-6; D is unresolved. The CDR3 is made up of 16 amino acids. Germline V CDR1 and CDR2: KGHSH, LQKENI. With 6 bases removed from V and 0 bases from J, the gap between germline ends came to 12 bases. CDR3 sequence (DNA): TGTGCCAGCTCCTTAAGACTTGGCTCTGGGGCCAACGTCCTGACTTTC. Protein: CASSLRLGSGANVLTF.

This clone was seen a handful of times. With a much larger clone just one base away, this may be a read error. Additional DNA sequences in this sample encode the identical CDR3. The chain combines TRBV7-8 with TRBJ1-1; D is uncertain. Germline values: CDR1 SGHVS, CDR2 FQNEAQ. V lost 1 base and J lost 5, with 8 bases in between. This CDR3 has 13 residues. For the CDR3, the DNA is TGTGCCAGCAGCTTAGGGGCGGGGACTGAAGCTTTCTTT. This translates into CASSLGAGTEAFF. Drawing the rest from reference TRBV7-8 and TRBJ1-1, the complete variable domain is GAGVSQSPRYKVAKRGQDVALRCDPISGHVSLFWYQQALGQGPEFLTYFQNEAQLDKSGLPSDRFFAERPEGSVSTLKIQRTQQEDSAVYLCASSLGAGTEAFFGQGTRLTVV.

The sample holds one count of this clone. The V and J genes are TRBV6-5 and TRBJ1-1; 10 bases fit TRBD1. V lost 8 bases and J lost 5; bases outside the gene matches: 8. The germline CDR1 and CDR2 sequences are MNHEY and SVGAGI. The CDR3 loop spans 14 amino acids. CDR3 in DNA: TGTGCCAGCCCTCCGGACAGGGGGATTACTGAAGCTTTCTTT. Translating it yields CASPPDRGITEAFF.

J is TRBJ1-3 and V is TRBV11-3, with D hard to call. Trimming stripped 2 bases from V and 0 bases from J, with 8 bases between. The CDR3 sequence is 15 residues long. The germline V gene encodes CDR1 SGHNT and CDR2 YENEEA. CDR3 residues: CASSLPGNSGNTIYF. CDR3 in DNA: TGTGCCAGCAGCTTACCAGGAAACTCTGGAAACACCATATATTTT.

This clone appeared a few times. The chain employs TRBV13 and TRBJ2-1, with TRBD2 identical over 7 bases. This CDR3 spans 14 amino acids. Looked up from germline, CDR1 is PRHDT and CDR2 is FYEKMQ (reference sequence). V shed 6 bases and J 7 bases; nucleotides not matched to a gene: 9. The chain's CDR3 is CASRDRGGVNEQFF. The CDR3 DNA follows: TGTGCCAGCAGAGATCGCGGGGGAGTGAATGAGCAGTTCTTC.

This clone showed up many times. The rearrangement uses TRBV29-1 and TRBJ2-3; D is possibly TRBD1 (5 bases). Trimming removed 6 bases from V and 0 bases from J, with 10 bases in between. CDR1 is SQVTM and CDR2 is ANQGSEA in the germline V gene. The CDR3 extends over 13 amino acids. The CDR3 here is CSVGQTSTDTQYF. The CDR3 DNA reads as TGCAGCGTGGGGCAGACTAGCACAGATACGCAGTATTTT.

This clone was counted a few times. The chain recombines TRBV7-3 with TRBJ2-1, with 11 bases lining up with TRBD2. CDR3 length: 17 amino acids. Germline assignment: CDR1 SGHTA and CDR2 FQGTGA. Losses at the gene ends were 2 bases for V and 5 bases for J; bases not matched to a gene: 8. In DNA, the CDR3 is TGTGCCAGCAGCTTAGTACTAGCGGGAGCCTTAAACAATGAGCAGTTCTTC. It encodes CASSLVLAGALNNEQFF.

The rearrangement links TRBV5-6 to TRBJ1-1; the D gene is possibly TRBD1 (5 bases). Trimming removed 0 bases from V and 1 base from J, with 16 bases in between. Germline V lookup: CDR1 SGHDT, CDR2 YYEEEE. This CDR3 is 17 amino acids long. In nucleotides, the CDR3 is TGTGCCAGCAGCTTGGATGGTAGATACAGGAAGAACACTGAAGCTTTCTTT. This translates into CASSLDGRYRKNTEAFF.

This sequence joins TRBV7-9 and TRBJ2-7; D possibly corresponds to TRBD1 (5 bases). There are 15 residues in the CDR3. In germline, CDR1 is SEHNR, CDR2 FQNEAQ (reference sequence). The ends were cut back, 1 base at V and 0 bases at J, with 10 bases in the middle. Written as DNA, the CDR3 is TGTGCCAGCAGCTTAGAAACAGGAACCTCCTACGAGCAGTACGTC. Protein: CASSLETGTSYEQYV.

This clone was observed a handful of times. The V and J genes are TRBV10-3 and TRBJ1-1; possible D gene TRBD1, 6 bases. Trimming removed 10 bases at V and 4 bases at J, with 19 bases between. Germline V gene data show CDR1 as ENHRY and CDR2 as SYGVKD. This CDR3 is 14 amino acids long. The CDR3 region is CATGRGGDGTEAFF. CDR3 nucleotide sequence: TGTGCCACCGGGAGGGGGGGTGATGGCACTGAAGCTTTCTTT.

The gene calls are TRBV4-3 and TRBJ2-3; D is unclear. The ends were cut back, 11 bases at V and 2 bases at J, with 17 bases in the middle. The CDR3 length is 14 residues. The V gene's germline CDR1 is LGHNA and CDR2 YSLEER. CDR3 protein: CAEGQGQHTDTQYF. The CDR3 DNA is TGCGCCGAAGGCCAAGGGCAGCACACAGATACGCAGTATTTT.

This clone was counted between two and nine times. This chain uses TRBV19 with TRBJ1-2; 10 nucleotides agree with TRBD1. This CDR3 is 14 amino acids long. The germline V gene encodes CDR1 LNHDA and CDR2 SQIVND (reference sequence). The trim removed 7 bases at V and 4 bases at J, leaving 6 bases unmatched. CDR3 DNA sequence: TGTGCCAGTATGTACCGGGACAGGGGCTATGGCTACACCTTC. Translating it yields CASMYRDRGYGYTF.

The chain carries TRBV7-2 and TRBJ2-1; 7 bases are shared with TRBD2. This CDR3 has 16 residues. V was pared by 5 bases and J by 8 bases, with 15 bases of the junction left unmatched. Germline CDR1 is SGHTA and CDR2 is FQGNSA. CDR3 DNA sequence: TGTGCCAGCAGCCCAATGAGAACCTCTAGCGGATATGAGCAGTTCTTC. This sequence encodes CASSPMRTSSGYEQFF.

This clone has more than one count but fewer than ten. The chain joins TRBV5-6 to TRBJ2-7, with 8 nucleotides matching TRBD1. The CDR3 extends over 14 amino acids. CDR1 SGHDT and CDR2 YYEEEE come from the germline V gene. The J segment lost 4 bases and the V segment lost 3 bases, leaving 6 bases of the junction unmatched. The CDR3 loop reads CASSSGTGFYEQYF. In nucleotides, the CDR3 is TGTGCCAGCAGCTCCGGGACAGGCTTTTACGAGCAGTACTTC. Combining the CDR3 with reference TRBV5-6 and TRBJ2-7 gives the whole variable domain DAGVTQSPTHLIKTRGQQVTLRCSPKSGHDTVSWYQQALGQGPQFIFQYYEEEERQRGNFPDRFSGHQFPNYSSELNVNALLLGDSALYLCASSSGTGFYEQYFGPGTRLTVT.

This clone was seen only a few times. This sequence joins TRBV7-2 and TRBJ1-3; D call uncertain. CDR3 length: 15 residues. CDR1 and CDR2 (germline): SGHTA, FQGNSA. The germline V and J ends were trimmed by 1 base and 0 bases, with 7 bases remaining between them. CDR3 sequence: CASSLEISSGNTIYF. The CDR3 DNA reads as TGTGCCAGCAGCTTAGAAATATCCTCTGGAAACACCATATATTTT.

As DNA, the CDR3 is TGTGCCAGCAGTGAAAAAGGACCCCCCGGCAATGAGCAGTTCTTC. As protein: CASSEKGPPGNEQFF. This rearrangement joins TRBV2 to TRBJ2-1, with D unresolved. Germline values: CDR1 SNHLY, CDR2 FYNNEI. The CDR3 runs 15 residues. Trimming removed 2 bases from V and 6 bases from J, with 14 bases in between.

This clone turned up a few times. At the DNA level, this CDR3 is encoded by other sequences in the same sample as well. This chain connects TRBV5-4 to TRBJ2-5, with 10 bases fitting TRBD2. CDR3 length equals 17 residues. Germline trimming cut 0 bases from V and 3 bases from J; bases unmatched to any gene: 8. CDR1 and CDR2 (germline): SGHNT, YYREEE (reference sequence). The chain's CDR3 is CASSLGRPGLAKETQYF. CDR3 nucleotides: TGTGCCAGCAGCTTGGGTCGTCCGGGACTAGCGAAAGAGACCCAGTACTTC.

In DNA form, the CDR3 reads TGTGCCAGCAGCGTAGGTGACGCAGCCTACGAGCAGTACTTC. Translated: CASSVGDAAYEQYF. This chain joins TRBV9 and TRBJ2-7; D gene ambiguous. The germline V gene encodes CDR1 SGDLS and CDR2 YYNGEE. V shed 0 bases and J shed 2 bases, with 9 bases lying between them. The CDR3 length is 14 residues.

The rearrangement links TRBV11-2 to TRBJ2-3, with 7 bases fitting TRBD2. The trim removed 4 bases at V and 2 bases at J, leaving 3 bases unmatched. The CDR3 loop spans 14 amino acids. Germline lookup yields CDR1 SGHAT and CDR2 FQNNGV. CDR3 loop: CASSSGGITDTQYF. DNA for the CDR3: TGTGCCAGCAGCTCCGGGGGGATCACAGATACGCAGTATTTT.

The table lists this clone with a few counts. V and J are TRBV6-6 and TRBJ2-3; D is undetermined. Between the trimmed V and J ends, which lost 6 bases and 2 bases, there was a span of 6 bases. The CDR3 sequence is 12 residues long. Germline V CDR1 and CDR2: MNHNY, SVGAGI (reference sequence). The CDR3 region has the DNA TGTGCCAGCAGCCGCGCCACAGATACGCAGTATTTT. Its translation is CASSRATDTQYF.

This sequence joins TRBV27 and TRBJ2-2, with 9 bases identical to TRBD2. J gave up 4 bases and V 4 bases, and 7 bases lay outside the gene matches. CDR3 length: 16 amino acids. Germline V gene sequence: CDR1 MNHEY, CDR2 SMNVEV (reference sequence). The CDR3 DNA reads TGTGCCAGCAGTTCGTTAGCGGGAGTGGGCACCGGGGAGCTGTTTTTT. Translation: CASSSLAGVGTGELFF.

The rearrangement links TRBV7-9 to TRBJ1-2, with a tentative D call TRBD1 (6 bases). CDR1 is SEHNR, CDR2 FQNEAQ, per germline (reference sequence). The CDR3 is made up of 17 amino acids. V lost 5 bases and J 2 bases, leaving 21 bases between the germline ends. CDR3 bases: TGTGCCAGCAGCCCTCAGCGGGGGGGCGTCCTAAACTATGGCTACACCTTC. Translation: CASSPQRGGVLNYGYTF.

This clone was detected a few times. The CDR3 here is CASSHGTEYEQYF. CDR3 DNA: TGTGCCAGCAGCCATGGGACAGAGTACGAGCAGTACTTC. The chain is built from TRBV7-8 and TRBJ2-7, with TRBD1 matching 7 bases. This CDR3 has 13 residues. Germline lookup yields CDR1 SGHVS and CDR2 FQNEAQ. V trimming: 5 bases; J trimming: 4 bases; junction bases outside the gene matches: 5.

Of note for this clone: This is likely an artifact of a read error, given a far larger clone one base away. Within the sample, other DNA sequences also encode this same CDR3. The rearrangement joins TRBV11-2 to TRBJ1-6; D gene ambiguous. Trimming cost V 2 bases and J 10 bases, with 12 bases left between them. The CDR3 length is 14 residues. Germline V lookup: CDR1 SGHAT, CDR2 FQNNGV. CDR3 protein: CASSLTPSNSPLHF. DNA for the CDR3: TGTGCCAGCAGCTTAACCCCCTCAAACTCACCCCTCCACTTT. The full variable domain, rest sourced from reference TRBV11-2 and TRBJ1-6, is EAGVAQSPRYKIIEKRQSVAFWCNPISGHATLYWYQQILGQGPKLLIQFQNNGVVDDSQLPKDRFSAERLKGVDSTLKIQPAKLEDSAVYLCASSLTPSNSPLHFGNGTRLTVT.

This clone occurred a few times. The CDR3 region is CAALPKGFTYEQYV. CDR3 sequence (DNA): TGTGCCGCACTGCCGAAGGGGTTTACCTACGAGCAGTACGTC. The chain couples TRBV6-1 to TRBJ2-7; D may be TRBD1 (5 bases). The V end lost 11 bases, the J end lost 2 bases, and 19 bases lay between the germline ends. Germline V gives CDR1 MNHNS, CDR2 SASEGT. The CDR3 is 14 residues long.

This clone was found a few times. The chain uses TRBV30 and TRBJ1-1, with TRBD1 matching 8 bases. The CDR3 sequence is 12 residues long. V trimming: 5 bases; J trimming: 4 bases; junction bases outside the gene matches: 3. The germline gives CDR1 GTSNPN, CDR2 SVGIG (reference sequence). CDR3 DNA sequence: TGTGCCTGGGAGACAGGGGTCACTGAAGCTTTCTTT. This gives the protein CAWETGVTEAFF.

J is TRBJ1-5 and V is TRBV5-5; TRBD1 might be the D (5 bases). The germline gives CDR1 SGHKS, CDR2 YYEKEE (reference sequence). CDR3 length equals 16 residues. Trimming removed 4 bases at V and 3 bases at J, with 17 bases between. The CDR3 sequence: CASSPQGVGNNQPQHF. For the CDR3, the DNA is TGTGCCAGCAGCCCGCAGGGAGTAGGAAACAATCAGCCCCAGCATTTT.